The text below deals with one T cell receptor (beta chain). The antigen is unknown. One end of the junction varies from germline; a read error may be responsible. The CDR3 covers 14 residues. CDR1 is KGHSH and CDR2 is LQKENI in the germline V gene. Using its own MiXCR run on the reads, TCRdb lists one record per CDR3 protein. The data hold about 830,000 distinct CDR3 sequences, with 32% observed a single time. These data are taken from a study of T cell repertoires in cytomegalovirus infection. Source: cultured CD8+ T cells from PBMCs, taken from culture after CMV antigen stimulation. The genes are TRBV18 and TRBJ1-1; D call uncertain. The sequence was obtained from a human donor in good health (CMV status not recorded). Some clones in this sample may be carry-over from other donors' samples. CDR3 bases: TGTGCCGGCTCCCCGCCAACCACGAGTCCTGAAGCTTTCTTT. The encoded protein is CAGSPPTTSPEAFF.